The TCR beta chain described here comes from a study of T cell responses to AZD1222 COVID-19 vaccine. Study-level findings and limits: Most donors were white British, females outnumbered males, and clonal diversity was possibly underestimated. The study found vaccine-associated CD4 TCRs spanning spike, dominant at 160-218 and 743-854. Nearly half of unique spike-specific TCRs reportedly avoided B.1.351 and B.1.1.7 mutated regions.

With respect to this clone: Its matching antigen is unknown.

Using immunoSEQ multiplex PCR, the repertoire was profiled, and TCRdb retains in-frame clones only, with some absent. This table holds some 140,000 clones, around four fifths found once. The source is an adult in good health. This sample comprised peripheral blood, obtained on day 0 of AZD1222 vaccination.

In DNA, the CDR3 is TGTGCCTGGACCAACACAGGGTACGGCTACACCTTC. It codes for CAWTNTGYGYTF. This chain links TRBV30 with TRBJ1-2; a weak D match, TRBD1 (6 bases). Germline CDR1 is GTSNPN and CDR2 is SVGIG (reference sequence). This CDR3 is 12 amino acids long. Trimming pared 4 bases from V and 8 bases from J, leaving 14 bases between.